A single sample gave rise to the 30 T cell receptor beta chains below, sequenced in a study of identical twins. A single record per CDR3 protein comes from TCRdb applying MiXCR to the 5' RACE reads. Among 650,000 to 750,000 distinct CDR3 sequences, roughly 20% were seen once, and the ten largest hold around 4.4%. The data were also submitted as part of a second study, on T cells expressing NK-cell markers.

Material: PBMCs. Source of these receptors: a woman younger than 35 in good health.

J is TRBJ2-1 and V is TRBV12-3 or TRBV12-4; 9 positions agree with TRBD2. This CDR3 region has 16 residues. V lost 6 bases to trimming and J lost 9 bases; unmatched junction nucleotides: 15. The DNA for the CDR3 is TGTGCCAGCAGCCCTCAGGTAGCGGGGGTCTCATCTGAGCAGTTCTTC. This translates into CASSPQVAGVSSEQFF.

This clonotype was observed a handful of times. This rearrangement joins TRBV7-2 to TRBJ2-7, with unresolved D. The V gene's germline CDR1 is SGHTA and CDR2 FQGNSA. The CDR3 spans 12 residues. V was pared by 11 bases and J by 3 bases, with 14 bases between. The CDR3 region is CAVVDPYYEQYF. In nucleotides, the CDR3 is TGTGCCGTCGTCGACCCTTACTACGAGCAGTACTTC. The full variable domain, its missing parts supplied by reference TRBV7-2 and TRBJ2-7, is GAGVSQSPSNKVTEKGKDVELRCDPISGHTALYWYRQSLGQGLEFLIYFQGNSAPDKSGLPSDRFSAERTGGSVSTLTIQRTQQEDSAVYLCAVVDPYYEQYFGPGTRLTVT.

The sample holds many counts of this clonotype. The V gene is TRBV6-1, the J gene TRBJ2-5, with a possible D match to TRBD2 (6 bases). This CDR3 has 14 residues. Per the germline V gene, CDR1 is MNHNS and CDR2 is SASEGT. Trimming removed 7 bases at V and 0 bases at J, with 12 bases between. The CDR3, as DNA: TGTGCCAGCATCCCTGGGGGGTACCAAGAGACCCAGTACTTC. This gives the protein CASIPGGYQETQYF.

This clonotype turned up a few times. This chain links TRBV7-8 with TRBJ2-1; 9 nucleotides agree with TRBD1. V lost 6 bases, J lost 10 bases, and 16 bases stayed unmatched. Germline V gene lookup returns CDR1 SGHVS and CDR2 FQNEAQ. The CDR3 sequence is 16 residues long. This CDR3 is CASRIGPGQGMQEQFF. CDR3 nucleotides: TGTGCCAGCAGGATCGGACCGGGACAGGGAATGCAGGAGCAGTTCTTC.

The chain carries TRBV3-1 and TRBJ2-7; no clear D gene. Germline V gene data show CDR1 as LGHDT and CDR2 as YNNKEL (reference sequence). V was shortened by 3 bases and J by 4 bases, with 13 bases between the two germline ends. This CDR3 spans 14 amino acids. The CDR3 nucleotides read TGTGCCAGCAGCCACGGAACCGTCATATACGAGCAGTACTTC. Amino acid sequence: CASSHGTVIYEQYF.

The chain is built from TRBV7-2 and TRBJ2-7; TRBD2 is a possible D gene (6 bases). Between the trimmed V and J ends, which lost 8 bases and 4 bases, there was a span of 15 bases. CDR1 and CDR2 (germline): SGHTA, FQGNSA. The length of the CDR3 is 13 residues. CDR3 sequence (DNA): TGTGCCAGCCGGGACTTGGTAGAATACGAGCAGTACTTC. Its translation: CASRDLVEYEQYF. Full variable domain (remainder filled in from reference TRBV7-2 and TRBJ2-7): GAGVSQSPSNKVTEKGKDVELRCDPISGHTALYWYRQSLGQGLEFLIYFQGNSAPDKSGLPSDRFSAERTGGSVSTLTIQRTQQEDSAVYLCASRDLVEYEQYFGPGTRLTVT.

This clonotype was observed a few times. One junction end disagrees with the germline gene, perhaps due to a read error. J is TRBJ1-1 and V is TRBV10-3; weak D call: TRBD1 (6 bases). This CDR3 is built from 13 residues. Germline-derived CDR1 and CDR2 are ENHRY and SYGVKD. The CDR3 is CATSGGRGTEAFF. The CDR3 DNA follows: TGTGCCACCAGTGGGGGCCGGGGCACTGAAGCTTTCTTT.

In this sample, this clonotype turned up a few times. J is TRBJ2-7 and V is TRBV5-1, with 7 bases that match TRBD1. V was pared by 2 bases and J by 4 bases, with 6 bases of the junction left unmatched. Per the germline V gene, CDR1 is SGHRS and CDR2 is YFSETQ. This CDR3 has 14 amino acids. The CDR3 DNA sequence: TGCGCCAGCAGCTTTAAGGACAGGAGATACGAGCAGTACTTC. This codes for CASSFKDRRYEQYF.

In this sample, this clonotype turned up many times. The CDR3 nucleotides read TGCGCCAGCGCCCAGCGGGGGGCCAGGGATACGCAGTATTTT. Its protein product is CASAQRGARDTQYF. This chain uses TRBV5-1 with TRBJ2-3; 9 bases line up with TRBD2. V was pared by 7 bases and J by 6 bases, with 9 bases of the junction left unmatched. The CDR3 totals 14 residues. The V gene's germline CDR1 is SGHRS and CDR2 YFSETQ.

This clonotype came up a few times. The DNA for the CDR3 is TGCAGTGCTAGTCCGGGGGCTACGCAGTATTTT. Translating gives CSASPGATQYF. This sequence joins TRBV20-1 and TRBJ2-3; D might be TRBD1 or TRBD2, each matching 6 bases. The length of the CDR3 is 11 residues. V gave up 3 bases and J gave up 8 bases, with 9 bases separating them. The germline gives CDR1 DFQATT, CDR2 SNEGSKA (reference sequence).

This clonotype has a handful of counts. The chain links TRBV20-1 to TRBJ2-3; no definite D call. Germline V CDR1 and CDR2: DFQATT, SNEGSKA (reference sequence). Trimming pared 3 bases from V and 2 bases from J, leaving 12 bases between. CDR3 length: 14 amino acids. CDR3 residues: CSARTITFTDTQYF. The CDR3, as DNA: TGCAGTGCTAGGACAATAACCTTCACAGATACGCAGTATTTT.

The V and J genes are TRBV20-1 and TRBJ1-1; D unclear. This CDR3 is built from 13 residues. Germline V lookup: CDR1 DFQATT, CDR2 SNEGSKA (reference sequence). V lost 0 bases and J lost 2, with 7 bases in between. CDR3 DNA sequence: TGCAGTGCTAGAGACAGACTAAACACTGAAGCTTTCTTT. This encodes CSARDRLNTEAFF.

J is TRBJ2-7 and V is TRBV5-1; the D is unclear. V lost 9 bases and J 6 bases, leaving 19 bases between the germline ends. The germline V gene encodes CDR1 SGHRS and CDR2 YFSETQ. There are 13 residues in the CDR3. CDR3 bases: TGCGCCACGCGACTCAGCGAGAGTCTCGAGCAGTACTTC. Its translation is CATRLSESLEQYF.

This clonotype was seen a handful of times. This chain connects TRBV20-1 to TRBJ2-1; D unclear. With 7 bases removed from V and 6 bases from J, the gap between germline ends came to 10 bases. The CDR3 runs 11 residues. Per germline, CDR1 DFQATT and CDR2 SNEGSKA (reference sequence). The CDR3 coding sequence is TGCAGTGTTACCTTACCCAATGAGCAGTTCTTC. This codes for CSVTLPNEQFF.

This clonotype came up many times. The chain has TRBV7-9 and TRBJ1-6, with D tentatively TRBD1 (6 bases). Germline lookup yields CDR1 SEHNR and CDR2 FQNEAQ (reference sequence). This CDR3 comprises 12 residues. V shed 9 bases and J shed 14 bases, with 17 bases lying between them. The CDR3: CASAGGGKALHF. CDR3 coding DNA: TGTGCCAGTGCTGGAGGGGGAAAGGCCCTCCACTTT.

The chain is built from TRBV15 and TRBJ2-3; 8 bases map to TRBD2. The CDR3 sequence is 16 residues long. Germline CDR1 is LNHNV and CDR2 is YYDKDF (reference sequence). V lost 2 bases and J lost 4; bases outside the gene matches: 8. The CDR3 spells CATSRLGGAIPDTQYF. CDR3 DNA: TGTGCCACCAGCAGACTCGGGGGGGCCATCCCAGATACGCAGTATTTT.

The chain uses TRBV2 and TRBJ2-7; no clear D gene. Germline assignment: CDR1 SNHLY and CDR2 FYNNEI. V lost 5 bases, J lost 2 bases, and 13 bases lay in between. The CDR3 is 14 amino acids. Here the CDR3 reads CASSTTYPPYEQYF. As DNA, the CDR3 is TGTGCCAGCAGTACGACATACCCTCCCTACGAGCAGTACTTC.

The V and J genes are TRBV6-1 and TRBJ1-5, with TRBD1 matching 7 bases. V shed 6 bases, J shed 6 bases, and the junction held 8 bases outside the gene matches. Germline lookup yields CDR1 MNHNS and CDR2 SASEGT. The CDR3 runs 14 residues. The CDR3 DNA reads TGTGCCAGCAGCAACGACAGGGATCGTCAGCCCCAGCATTTT. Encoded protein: CASSNDRDRQPQHF.

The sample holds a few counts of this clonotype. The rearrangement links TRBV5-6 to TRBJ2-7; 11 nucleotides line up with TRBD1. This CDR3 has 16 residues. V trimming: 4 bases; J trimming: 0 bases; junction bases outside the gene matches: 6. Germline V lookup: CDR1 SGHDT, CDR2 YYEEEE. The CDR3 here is CASSERGTGGSYEQYF. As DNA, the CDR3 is TGTGCCAGCAGCGAGAGGGGGACAGGGGGCTCCTACGAGCAGTACTTC.

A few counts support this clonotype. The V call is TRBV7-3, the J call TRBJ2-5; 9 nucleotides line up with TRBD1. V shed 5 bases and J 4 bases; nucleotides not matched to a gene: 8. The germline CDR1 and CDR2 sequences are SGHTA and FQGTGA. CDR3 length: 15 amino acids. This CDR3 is CASSNTGQGGETQYF. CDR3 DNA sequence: TGTGCCAGCAGCAACACGGGACAGGGAGGAGAGACCCAGTACTTC.

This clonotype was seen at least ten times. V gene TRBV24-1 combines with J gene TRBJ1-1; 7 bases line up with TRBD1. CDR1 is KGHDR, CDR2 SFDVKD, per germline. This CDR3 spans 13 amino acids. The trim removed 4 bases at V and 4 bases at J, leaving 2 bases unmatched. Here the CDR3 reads CATSESGGTEAFF. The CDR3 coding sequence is TGTGCCACCAGTGAGTCAGGGGGCACTGAAGCTTTCTTT.

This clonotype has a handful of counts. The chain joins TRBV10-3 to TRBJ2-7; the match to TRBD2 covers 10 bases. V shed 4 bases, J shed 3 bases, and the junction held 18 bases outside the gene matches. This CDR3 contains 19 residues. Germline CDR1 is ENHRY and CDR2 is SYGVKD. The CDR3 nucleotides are TGTGCCATCAGTGGGAGGACTAGCGGAGTGATGTGGACCCGCTACGAGCAGTACTTC. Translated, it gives CAISGRTSGVMWTRYEQYF.

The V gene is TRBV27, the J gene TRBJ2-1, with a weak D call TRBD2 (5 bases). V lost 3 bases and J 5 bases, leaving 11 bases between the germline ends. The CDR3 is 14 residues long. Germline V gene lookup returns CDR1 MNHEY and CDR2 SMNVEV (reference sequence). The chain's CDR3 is CASSLGSPHNEQFF. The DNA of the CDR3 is TGTGCCAGCAGTTTGGGGAGCCCCCACAATGAGCAGTTCTTC.

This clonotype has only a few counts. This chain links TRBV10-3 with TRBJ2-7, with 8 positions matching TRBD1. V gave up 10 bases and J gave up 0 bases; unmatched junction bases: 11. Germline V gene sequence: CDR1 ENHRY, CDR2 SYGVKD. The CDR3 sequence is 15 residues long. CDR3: CASKSGTGNSYEQYF. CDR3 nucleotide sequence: TGTGCCAGCAAATCCGGGACAGGCAACTCCTACGAGCAGTACTTC.

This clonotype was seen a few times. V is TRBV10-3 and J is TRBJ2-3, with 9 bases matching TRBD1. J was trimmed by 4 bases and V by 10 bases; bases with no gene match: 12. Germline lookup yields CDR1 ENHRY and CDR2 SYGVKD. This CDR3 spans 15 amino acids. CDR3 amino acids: CATTPGQGNADTQYF. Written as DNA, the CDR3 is TGTGCCACCACCCCGGGACAGGGTAACGCAGATACGCAGTATTTT.

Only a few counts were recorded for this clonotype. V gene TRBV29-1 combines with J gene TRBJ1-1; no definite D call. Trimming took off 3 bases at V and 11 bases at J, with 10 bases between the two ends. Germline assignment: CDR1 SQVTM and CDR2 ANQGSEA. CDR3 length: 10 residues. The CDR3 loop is CSVETPGAFF. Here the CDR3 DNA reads TGCAGCGTTGAGACCCCCGGGGCTTTCTTT. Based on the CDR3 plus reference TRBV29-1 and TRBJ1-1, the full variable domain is SAVISQKPSRDICQRGTSLTIQCQVDSQVTMMFWYRQQPGQSLTLIATANQGSEATYESGFVIDKFPISRPNLTFSTLTVSNMSPEDSSIYLCSVETPGAFFGQGTRLTVV.

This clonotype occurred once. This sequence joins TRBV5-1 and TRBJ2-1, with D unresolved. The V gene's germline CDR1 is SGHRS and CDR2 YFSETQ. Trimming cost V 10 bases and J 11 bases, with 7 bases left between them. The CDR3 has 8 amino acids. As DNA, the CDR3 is TGCGCCGCCACAAAGCAGTTCTTC. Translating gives CAATKQFF.

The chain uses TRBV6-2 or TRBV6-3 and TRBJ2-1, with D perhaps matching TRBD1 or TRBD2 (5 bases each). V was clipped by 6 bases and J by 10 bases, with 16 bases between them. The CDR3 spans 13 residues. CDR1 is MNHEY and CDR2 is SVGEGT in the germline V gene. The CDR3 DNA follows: TGTGCCAGCAGCCCCCGAGGGGCACGGGAGCAGTTCTTC. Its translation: CASSPRGAREQFF.

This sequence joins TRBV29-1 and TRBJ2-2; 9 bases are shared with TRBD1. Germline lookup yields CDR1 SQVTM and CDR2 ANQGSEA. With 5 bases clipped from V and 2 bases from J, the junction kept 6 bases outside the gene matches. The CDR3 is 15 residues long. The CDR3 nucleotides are TGCAGCGTTCCCGTGGGACAGGGTAACACCGGGGAGCTGTTTTTT. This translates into CSVPVGQGNTGELFF.

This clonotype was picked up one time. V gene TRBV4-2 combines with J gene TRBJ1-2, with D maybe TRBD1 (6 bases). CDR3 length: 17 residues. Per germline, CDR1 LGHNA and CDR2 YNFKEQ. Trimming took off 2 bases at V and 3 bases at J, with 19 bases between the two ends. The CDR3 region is CASSQLSGGDSHYGYTF. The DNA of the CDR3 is TGTGCCAGCAGCCAACTTTCGGGGGGCGATTCGCACTATGGCTACACCTTC.